These 21 T cell receptor beta chains share one sample of origin, sequenced in a study of T-cell memory formation after mild COVID-19. One entry per CDR3 protein results from TCRdb running MiXCR on the 5' RACE reads. The sample has fewer than 450,000 distinct CDR3 sequences, 20% to 30% seen once. Sample: PBMCs or a T cell subset sorted from them (not recorded which). The receptor source for this set is an adult woman who had mild COVID-19 (a few samples of this study predate the infection). Cell type and time point are not known.

This clonotype was seen a handful of times. The rearrangement joins TRBV6-5 to TRBJ1-2, with 7 positions matching TRBD1. The V gene end was trimmed by 2 bases and the J gene end by 1 base; junction bases not matched to a gene: 1. From germline, CDR1 is MNHEY and CDR2 SVGAGI. The CDR3 extends over 14 amino acids. The CDR3 DNA reads TGTGCCAGCAGTTACAGGGGGCGTAACTATGGCTACACCTTC. As protein: CASSYRGRNYGYTF.

This sequence joins TRBV7-2 and TRBJ2-5, with 8 bases fitting TRBD2. V lost 5 bases, J lost 4 bases, and 9 bases stayed unmatched. Germline values: CDR1 SGHTA, CDR2 FQGNSA. This CDR3 contains 15 residues. The CDR3 loop is CASSPQAGVRETQYF. DNA of the CDR3: TGTGCCAGCAGCCCCCAAGCGGGAGTTCGAGAGACCCAGTACTTC.

This clonotype was seen a single time. CDR3 sequence: CASSPPWTLETQYF. CDR3 DNA sequence: TGTGCCAGCAGTCCACCATGGACTTTGGAGACCCAGTACTTC. This rearrangement joins TRBV2 to TRBJ2-5; possible D gene TRBD2, 5 bases. CDR3 length: 14 residues. CDR1 and CDR2 (germline): SNHLY, FYNNEI. Trimming cost V 5 bases and J 5 bases, with 15 bases left between them.

The chain combines TRBV6-2 or TRBV6-3 with TRBJ2-1, with D hard to call. Germline V lookup: CDR1 MNHEY, CDR2 SVGEGT. The CDR3 runs to 13 residues. The V gene lost 6 bases and the J gene lost 7 bases, with 13 bases spanning the gap. CDR3 nucleotide sequence: TGTGCCAGCAGGGCCCTATATGGGAATGAGCAGTTCTTC. Encoded protein: CASRALYGNEQFF.

A few counts support this clonotype. V is TRBV9 and J is TRBJ2-3; D might be TRBD2 (5 bases). Trimming cost V 5 bases and J 5 bases, with 12 bases left between them. The CDR3 extends over 13 amino acids. Per germline, CDR1 SGDLS and CDR2 YYNGEE. Here the CDR3 DNA reads TGTGCCAGCAGGGGTCCCGCGGGAGATACGCAGTATTTT. Its protein product is CASRGPAGDTQYF.

The chain carries TRBV15 and TRBJ2-7; D might be TRBD1 (6 bases). From germline, CDR1 is LNHNV and CDR2 YYDKDF (reference sequence). Deletions cut 8 bases from V and 0 bases from J, with 14 bases between. CDR3 size: 14 residues. The CDR3 DNA is TGTGCCACCGAGGACAGTGGGGGCTCCTACGAGCAGTACTTC. It encodes CATEDSGGSYEQYF. Based on the CDR3 plus reference TRBV15 and TRBJ2-7, the full variable domain is DAMVIQNPRYQVTQFGKPVTLSCSQTLNHNVMYWYQQKSSQAPKLLFHYYDKDFNNEADTPDNFQSRRPNTSFCFLDIRSPGLGDTAMYLCATEDSGGSYEQYFGPGTRLTVT.

This clonotype was seen a handful of times. CDR3 sequence reads: CASSPALGGHNEKLFF. In DNA form, the CDR3 reads TGTGCCAGCAGCCCCGCCCTAGGGGGGCATAATGAAAAACTGTTTTTT. The genes are TRBV11-2 and TRBJ1-4, with TRBD1 as a possible D gene (6 bases). The CDR3 is 16 amino acids. V lost 5 bases, J lost 4 bases, and 17 bases lay in between. The germline CDR1 and CDR2 sequences are SGHAT and FQNNGV.

V gene TRBV7-9 combines with J gene TRBJ2-1; TRBD2 agrees at 16 bases. Germline lookup yields CDR1 SEHNR and CDR2 FQNEAQ (reference sequence). The CDR3 is made up of 19 amino acids. V gave up 5 bases and J gave up 6 bases; unmatched junction bases: 13. CDR3 protein: CASSATGGLAGGPGNEQFF. DNA for the CDR3: TGTGCCAGCAGCGCCACCGGGGGACTAGCGGGAGGGCCTGGCAATGAGCAGTTCTTC.

This chain links TRBV3-1 with TRBJ1-6; 7 nucleotides match TRBD1. V was clipped by 4 bases and J by 7 bases; unmatched bases: 10. The V gene's germline CDR1 is LGHDT and CDR2 YNNKEL (reference sequence). The CDR3 has 16 residues. The CDR3 loop is CASSLNPGQKNSPLHF. The CDR3 DNA is TGTGCCAGCAGCCTGAATCCGGGACAGAAGAATTCACCCCTCCACTTT.

The genes are TRBV15 and TRBJ1-6; 8 nucleotides align to TRBD1. There are 15 residues in the CDR3. In germline, CDR1 is LNHNV, CDR2 YYDKDF (reference sequence). The ends lost 0 bases at V and 9 bases at J; junction bases unmatched: 4. CDR3 bases: TGTGCCACCAGCAGAGATGACAGGGGCGGTTCACCCCTCCACTTT. Protein: CATSRDDRGGSPLHF.

This clonotype occurred a few times. The conserved phenylalanine or tryptophan normally closing the CDR3 is absent here, so this likely arose from a read error. No DNA is shown, since the ends of the CDR3 on it are uncertain; the CDR3 is the one TCRdb lists. This chain joins TRBV12-3 or TRBV12-4 and TRBJ2-1; TRBD2 was called by the table and not checked on the DNA. From its first to its last residue, the CDR3 has 12 amino acids. CDR3 protein: CASSSGLAGGRL.

This clonotype was counted a few times. V is TRBV6-2 or TRBV6-3 and J is TRBJ2-5, with 12 bases matching TRBD2. J was trimmed by 3 bases and V by 7 bases; bases with no gene match: 9. Germline CDR1 and CDR2: MNHEY and SVGEGT. The CDR3 length is 16 residues. CDR3 in amino acids: CASTNPRLAGEETQYF. CDR3 coding DNA: TGTGCCAGCACCAACCCCCGACTAGCGGGAGAAGAGACCCAGTACTTC.

This clonotype has more than one count but fewer than ten. The CDR3 DNA reads TGTGCCAGCAGCCAAGTGACTAGCGGGACCACAGATACGCAGTATTTT. It codes for CASSQVTSGTTDTQYF. The chain employs TRBV4-2 and TRBJ2-3, with 11 bases aligning to TRBD2. The CDR3 covers 16 residues. V trimming: 1 base; J trimming: 2 bases; junction bases outside the gene matches: 2. Germline V gives CDR1 LGHNA, CDR2 YNFKEQ.

The table lists this clonotype with a few counts. The V gene is TRBV19, the J gene TRBJ1-2, with D possibly matching TRBD1 (6 bases). V lost 9 bases, J lost 4 bases, and 12 bases lay in between. CDR1 is LNHDA and CDR2 is SQIVND in the germline V gene (reference sequence). This CDR3 spans 12 amino acids. In nucleotides, the CDR3 is TGTGCCAGCCGAGGGGGGGGCTATGGCTACACCTTC. Amino acids: CASRGGGYGYTF. Looking up the rest from reference TRBV19 and TRBJ1-2 gives the full variable domain: DGGITQSPKYLFRKEGQNVTLSCEQNLNHDAMYWYRQDPGQGLRLIYYSQIVNDFQKGDIAEGYSVSREKKESFPLTVTSAQKNPTAFYLCASRGGGYGYTFGSGTRLTVV.

V gene TRBV2 combines with J gene TRBJ1-2, with D perhaps matching TRBD1 (6 bases). In germline, CDR1 is SNHLY, CDR2 FYNNEI. The V end lost 1 base, the J end lost 8 bases, and 14 bases lay between the germline ends. The CDR3 is made up of 14 amino acids. CDR3 sequence: CASSEVPGARGYTF. For the CDR3, the DNA is TGTGCCAGCAGTGAAGTCCCGGGGGCGAGGGGCTACACCTTC.

The gene calls are TRBV12-3 or TRBV12-4 and TRBJ2-7; TRBD2 might be the D (5 bases). V gave up 3 bases and J gave up 4 bases, with 10 bases separating them. This CDR3 spans 13 amino acids. The CDR3 DNA reads TGTGCCAGCAGTTTCCTCCGGACTTACGAGCAGTACTTC. Translated: CASSFLRTYEQYF.

There are a few counts of this clonotype. The chain has TRBV5-1 and TRBJ2-5; the match to TRBD2 covers 14 bases. The J segment lost 3 bases and the V segment lost 0 bases, leaving 4 bases of the junction unmatched. The CDR3 is 17 amino acids. Germline V gene sequence: CDR1 SGHRS, CDR2 YFSETQ. This CDR3 reads CASSLVSGLAGEETQYF. The CDR3 DNA reads as TGCGCCAGCAGCTTGGTGTCGGGACTAGCGGGGGAAGAGACCCAGTACTTC.

In this sample, this clonotype turned up a few times. The chain joins TRBV5-1 to TRBJ2-7, with D possibly TRBD1 on 6 matching bases. There are 12 residues in the CDR3. The V gene lost 8 bases and the J gene lost 2 bases, with 11 bases spanning the gap. Germline V CDR1 and CDR2: SGHRS, YFSETQ. The CDR3: CASSGQTYEQYF. CDR3 DNA sequence: TGCGCCAGTTCCGGACAGACCTACGAGCAGTACTTC.

This clonotype occurred a few times. One junction end does not reproduce the germline sequence, and a read error may be involved. The genes are TRBV5-6 and TRBJ2-1; 7 nucleotides align to TRBD2. The germline V gene has CDR1 SGHDT and CDR2 YYEEEE. This CDR3 contains 12 residues. As DNA, the CDR3 is TGTGCCAGCAGCTTGGCGGGAGGAACCCCCCTCTTC. Protein product: CASSLAGGTPLF.

This clonotype was found a few times. This chain links TRBV11-2 with TRBJ2-1; tentative D call: TRBD2 (5 bases). The germline V gene has CDR1 SGHAT and CDR2 FQNNGV. V was cut by 1 base and J by 2 bases, with 12 bases left in between. The CDR3 covers 16 residues. This CDR3 is CASSLVTGFTYNEQFF. CDR3 bases: TGTGCCAGCAGCTTAGTTACGGGGTTTACCTACAATGAGCAGTTCTTC. Full variable domain (rest looked up from reference TRBV11-2 and TRBJ2-1): EAGVAQSPRYKIIEKRQSVAFWCNPISGHATLYWYQQILGQGPKLLIQFQNNGVVDDSQLPKDRFSAERLKGVDSTLKIQPAKLEDSAVYLCASSLVTGFTYNEQFFGPGTRLTVL.

This clonotype appeared a few times. V is TRBV29-1 and J is TRBJ2-5; D is perhaps TRBD1 (6 bases). CDR3 length: 15 amino acids. V was clipped by 4 bases and J by 5 bases, with 20 bases between them. Germline CDR1 reads SQVTM; CDR2 reads ANQGSEA. CDR3 amino acids: CSVATYRESWETQYF. The DNA of the CDR3 is TGCAGCGTTGCGACCTACAGGGAATCGTGGGAGACCCAGTACTTC.